This T cell receptor (beta chain) was found in a study of T cells in Graves' hyperthyroidism and ophthalmopathy. Germline CDR1 is LGHDT and CDR2 is YNNKEL (reference sequence). There are 16 residues in the CDR3. Losses at the gene ends were 2 bases for V and 4 bases for J; bases not matched to a gene: 6. Amplification of TCR beta CDR3 regions was performed using RNA transcripts as template. A set of HTBI primers served as the primers for a first-round RT-PCR of the TCR CDR3. Using its own MiXCR run on the multiplex PCR reads, TCRdb lists one record per CDR3 protein. Altogether some 760,000 distinct CDR3 sequences are present, around 13% being singletons, with the ten largest covering 10% to 13%. Aged 18 to 65, the patients had hyperthyroidism that was newly diagnosed and had lasted under 2 months. Patients were excluded for uncontrolled infection, other autoimmune disease, pregnancy or lactation. This clonotype was seen ten or more times.

V gene TRBV3-1 combines with J gene TRBJ2-7, with 12 bases matching TRBD2. The sample consisted of blood. The receptor's source is a woman younger than 30 with Graves' hyperthyroidism. CDR3 sequence: CASSQRWLAGGYEQYF. In DNA form, the CDR3 reads TGTGCCAGCAGCCAACGTTGGCTAGCGGGAGGGTACGAGCAGTACTTC.